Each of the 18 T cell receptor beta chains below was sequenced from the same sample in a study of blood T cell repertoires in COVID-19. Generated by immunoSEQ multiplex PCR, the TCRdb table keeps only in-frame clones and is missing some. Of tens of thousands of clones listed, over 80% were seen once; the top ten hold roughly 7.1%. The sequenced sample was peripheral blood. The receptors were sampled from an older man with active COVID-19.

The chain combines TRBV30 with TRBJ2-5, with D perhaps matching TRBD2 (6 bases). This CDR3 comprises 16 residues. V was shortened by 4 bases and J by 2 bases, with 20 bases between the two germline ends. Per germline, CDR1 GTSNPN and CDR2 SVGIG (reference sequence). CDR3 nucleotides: TGTGCCTGGATTGGTCGGGCGGGGAGGCAACAAGAGACCCAGTACTTC. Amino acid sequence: CAWIGRAGRQQETQYF.

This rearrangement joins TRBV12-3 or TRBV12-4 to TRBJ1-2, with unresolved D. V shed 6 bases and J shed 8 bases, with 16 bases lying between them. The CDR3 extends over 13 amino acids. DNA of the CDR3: TGTGCCAGCAGGGAAACCGGCTTGAGGGGCTACACCTTC. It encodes CASRETGLRGYTF.

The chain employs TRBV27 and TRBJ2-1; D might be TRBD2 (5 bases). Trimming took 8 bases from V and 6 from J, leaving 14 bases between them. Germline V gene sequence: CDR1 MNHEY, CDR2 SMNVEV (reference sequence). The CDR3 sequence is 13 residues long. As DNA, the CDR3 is TGTGCCAGCGGGGTCGGGGTGGGCAATGAGCAGTTCTTC. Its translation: CASGVGVGNEQFF.

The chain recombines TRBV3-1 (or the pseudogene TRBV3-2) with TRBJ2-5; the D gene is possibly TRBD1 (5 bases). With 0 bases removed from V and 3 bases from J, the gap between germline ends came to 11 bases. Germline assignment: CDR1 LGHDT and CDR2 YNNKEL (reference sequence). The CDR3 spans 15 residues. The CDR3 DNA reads TGTGCCAGCAGCCAAGATCCCGACAGAAAAGAGACCCAGTACTTC. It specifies CASSQDPDRKETQYF.

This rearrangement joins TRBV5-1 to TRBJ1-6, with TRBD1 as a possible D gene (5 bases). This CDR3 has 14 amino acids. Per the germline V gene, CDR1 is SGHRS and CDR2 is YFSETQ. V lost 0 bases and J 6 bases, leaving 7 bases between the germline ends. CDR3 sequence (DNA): TGCGCCAGCAGCTTGGGACAGACTAATTCACCCCTCCACTTT. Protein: CASSLGQTNSPLHF. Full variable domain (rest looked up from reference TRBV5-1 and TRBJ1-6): KAGVTQTPRYLIKTRGQQVTLSCSPISGHRSVSWYQQTPGQGLQFLFEYFSETQRNKGNFPGRFSGRQFSNSRSEMNVSTLELGDSALYLCASSLGQTNSPLHFGNGTRLTVT.

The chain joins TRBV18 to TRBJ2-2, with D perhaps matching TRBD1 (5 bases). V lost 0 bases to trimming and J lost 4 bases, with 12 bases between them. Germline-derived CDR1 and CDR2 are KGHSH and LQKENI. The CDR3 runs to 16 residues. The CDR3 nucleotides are TGTGCCAGCTCACCACCGTCCAGGGATTCCACCGGGGAGCTGTTTTTT. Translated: CASSPPSRDSTGELFF. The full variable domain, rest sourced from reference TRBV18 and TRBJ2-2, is NAGVMQNPRHLVRRRGQEARLRCSPMKGHSHVYWYRQLPEEGLKFMVYLQKENIIDESGMPKERFSAEFPKEGPSILRIQQVVRGDSAAYFCASSPPSRDSTGELFFGEGSRLTVL.

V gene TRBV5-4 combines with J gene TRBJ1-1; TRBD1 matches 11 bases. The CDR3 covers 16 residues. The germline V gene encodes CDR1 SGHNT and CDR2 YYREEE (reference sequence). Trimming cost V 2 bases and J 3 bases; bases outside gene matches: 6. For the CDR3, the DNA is TGTGCCAGCAGCTTTTTTGCGGGACAGGGGGACACTGAAGCTTTCTTT. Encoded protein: CASSFFAGQGDTEAFF.

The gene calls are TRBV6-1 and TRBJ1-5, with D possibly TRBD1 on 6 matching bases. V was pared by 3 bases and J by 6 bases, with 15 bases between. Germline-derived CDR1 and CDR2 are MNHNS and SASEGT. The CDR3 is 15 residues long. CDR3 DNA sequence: TGTGCCAGCAGTGACAGAACAGGGAGGGTTCAGCCCCAGCATTTT. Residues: CASSDRTGRVQPQHF.

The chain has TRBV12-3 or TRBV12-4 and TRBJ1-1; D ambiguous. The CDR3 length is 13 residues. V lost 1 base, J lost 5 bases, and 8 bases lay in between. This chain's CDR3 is CASSLVIRTEAFF. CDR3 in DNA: TGTGCCAGCAGTTTAGTGATCAGGACTGAAGCTTTCTTT.

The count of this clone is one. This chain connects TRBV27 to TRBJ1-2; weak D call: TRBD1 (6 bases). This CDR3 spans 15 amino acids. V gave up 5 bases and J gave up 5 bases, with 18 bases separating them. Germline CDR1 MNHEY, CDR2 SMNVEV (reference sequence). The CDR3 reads CASSPRQGQGYGYTF. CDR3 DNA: TGTGCCAGCAGTCCGCGGCAGGGGCAGGGATATGGCTACACCTTC.

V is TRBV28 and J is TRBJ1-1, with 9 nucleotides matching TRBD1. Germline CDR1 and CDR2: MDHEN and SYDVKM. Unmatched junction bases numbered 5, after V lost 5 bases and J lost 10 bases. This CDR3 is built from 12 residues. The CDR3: CASSPTTGGAFF. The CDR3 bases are TGTGCCAGCAGTCCTACGACAGGGGGAGCTTTCTTT.

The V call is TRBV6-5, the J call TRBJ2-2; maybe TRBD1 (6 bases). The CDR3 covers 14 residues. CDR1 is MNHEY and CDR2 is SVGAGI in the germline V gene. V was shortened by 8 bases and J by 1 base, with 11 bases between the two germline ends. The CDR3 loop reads CASRYRENTGELFF. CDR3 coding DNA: TGTGCCAGCCGATACAGGGAGAACACCGGGGAGCTGTTTTTT.

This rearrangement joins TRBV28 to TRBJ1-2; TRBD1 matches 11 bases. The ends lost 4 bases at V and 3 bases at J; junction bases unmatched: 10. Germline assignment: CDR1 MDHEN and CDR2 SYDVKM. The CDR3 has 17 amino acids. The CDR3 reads CASSSSWTGGDYYGYTF. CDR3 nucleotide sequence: TGTGCCAGCAGTTCGTCGTGGACAGGGGGCGACTACTATGGCTACACCTTC.

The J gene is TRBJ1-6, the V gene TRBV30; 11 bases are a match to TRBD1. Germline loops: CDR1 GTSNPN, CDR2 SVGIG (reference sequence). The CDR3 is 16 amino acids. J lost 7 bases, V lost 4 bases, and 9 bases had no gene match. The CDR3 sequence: CAWTRTGGRVNSPLHF. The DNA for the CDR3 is TGTGCCTGGACTCGGACAGGGGGCCGCGTAAATTCACCCCTCCACTTT.

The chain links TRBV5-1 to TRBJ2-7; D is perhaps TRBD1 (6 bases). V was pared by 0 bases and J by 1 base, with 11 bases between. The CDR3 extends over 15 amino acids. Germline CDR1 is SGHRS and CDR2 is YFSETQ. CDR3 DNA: TGCGCCAGCAGCTTGGAGGGGACATCGTCCTACGAGCAGTACTTC. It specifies CASSLEGTSSYEQYF.

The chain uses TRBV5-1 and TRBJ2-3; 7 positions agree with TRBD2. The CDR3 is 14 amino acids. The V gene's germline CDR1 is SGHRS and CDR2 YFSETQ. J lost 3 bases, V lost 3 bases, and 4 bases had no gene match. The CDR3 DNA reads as TGCGCCAGCAGCTCCGGACTAGAGACAGATACGCAGTATTTT. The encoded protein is CASSSGLETDTQYF.

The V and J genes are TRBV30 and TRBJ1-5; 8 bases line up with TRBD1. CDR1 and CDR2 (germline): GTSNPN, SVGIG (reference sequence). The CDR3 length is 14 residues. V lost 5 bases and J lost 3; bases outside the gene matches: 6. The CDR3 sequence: CAWGGTGPNQPQHF. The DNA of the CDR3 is TGTGCCTGGGGAGGGACAGGTCCCAATCAGCCCCAGCATTTT.

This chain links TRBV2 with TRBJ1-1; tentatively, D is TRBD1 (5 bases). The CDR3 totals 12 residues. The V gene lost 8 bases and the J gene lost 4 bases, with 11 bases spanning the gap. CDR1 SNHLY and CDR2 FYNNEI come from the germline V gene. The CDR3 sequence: CASGSQGTEAFF. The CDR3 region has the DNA TGTGCCAGCGGCAGCCAGGGCACTGAAGCTTTCTTT.